The sample holds many counts of the clone carrying this T cell receptor beta chain. TCRdb processed the 5' RACE reads anew with MiXCR; each CDR3 protein has one entry. The table lists roughly 280,000 distinct CDR3 sequences, about 20% of them singletons. The CDR3 totals 16 residues. Germline loops: CDR1 KGHDR, CDR2 SFDVKD. Trimming stripped 1 base from V and 6 bases from J, with 15 bases between. The data stem from a study of CD8 T cells in ankylosing spondylitis. Sequencing used blood, either unsorted or a sorted T cell fraction (not recorded which). The V call is TRBV24-1, the J call TRBJ2-1; D may match TRBD1 or TRBD2 (5 bases each). The receptor was isolated from a male donor with ankylosing spondylitis or in good health (not recorded which). The CDR3 region is CATSDFGDVGGNEQFF. In DNA, the CDR3 is TGTGCCACCAGTGATTTCGGCGACGTTGGGGGCAATGAGCAGTTCTTC.